These 2 T cell receptor beta chains share one sample of origin, sequenced in a study of T cell changes during pregnancy in multiple sclerosis. The table came from immunoSEQ multiplex PCR; TCRdb's copy has only in-frame clones and leaves some out. The data hold about 85,000 clones, with 91% observed a single time. The sample here was peripheral blood, taken in the first trimester of pregnancy. These TCRs come from a female donor with multiple sclerosis, enrolled in a pregnancy study.

The J gene is TRBJ2-3, the V gene TRBV2, with 11 nucleotides matching TRBD2. The CDR3 has 15 amino acids. Per germline, CDR1 SNHLY and CDR2 FYNNEI. V was clipped by 7 bases and J by 3 bases; unmatched bases: 6. The chain's CDR3 is CASILAGGRTDTQYF. In DNA form, the CDR3 reads TGTGCCAGCATCTTAGCGGGGGGGCGGACAGATACGCAGTATTTT. Based on the CDR3 plus reference TRBV2 and TRBJ2-3, the full variable domain is EPEVTQTPSHQVTQMGQEVILRCVPISNHLYFYWYRQILGQKVEFLVSFYNNEISEKSEIFDDQFSVERPDGSNFTLKIRSTKLEDSAMYFCASILAGGRTDTQYFGPGTRLTVL.

CDR3 amino acids: CASSIGAGGTEAFF. The CDR3 DNA sequence: TGTGCCAGTAGTATAGGGGCAGGTGGCACTGAAGCTTTCTTT. This chain links TRBV19 with TRBJ1-1; no clear D gene. The CDR3 spans 14 residues. The V end lost 1 base, the J end lost 4 bases, and 10 bases lay between the germline ends. The germline CDR1 and CDR2 sequences are LNHDA and SQIVND (reference sequence).